This TCR beta chain was captured in a study of CD8 T cells in Susac syndrome. Each multiple sclerosis control was a treatment-naive patient with relapsing-remitting disease that was either stable or active. CD8+ and CD4+ T cells were negatively isolated; TEMRA cells were FACS-enriched. V was clipped by 4 bases and J by 2 bases, with 9 bases between them. The CDR3 is 15 amino acids. Per germline, CDR1 SNHLY and CDR2 FYNNEI. cDNA came from about 0.5 to 1 ug RNA primed by random hexamers. The immunoSEQ assay covered 54 Vbeta and 13 Jbeta segments for CDR3. TCRdb ran MiXCR on the immunoSEQ multiplex PCR reads and lists one entry per CDR3 protein. In the table there are 180,000 or so distinct CDR3 sequences, nearly 97% of which are singletons.

This receptor was identified in a human donor with multiple sclerosis. The sequenced sample was CD4+ T cells from PBMCs. This chain connects TRBV2 to TRBJ1-6; D is possibly TRBD1 (5 bases). CDR3 sequence reads: CASSGGHTYNSPLHF. CDR3 in DNA: TGTGCCAGCAGTGGGGGCCACACCTATAATTCACCCCTCCACTTT.